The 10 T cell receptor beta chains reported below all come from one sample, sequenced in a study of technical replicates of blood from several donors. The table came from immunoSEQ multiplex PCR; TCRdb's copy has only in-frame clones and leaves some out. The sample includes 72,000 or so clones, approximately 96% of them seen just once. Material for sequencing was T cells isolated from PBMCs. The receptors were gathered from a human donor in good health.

The CDR3 sequence: CASSLNPWGTSGTDTQYF. CDR3 bases: TGTGCCAGCAGCCTAAACCCCTGGGGCACGTCTGGCACAGATACGCAGTATTTT. The chain couples TRBV7-3 to TRBJ2-3; possibly TRBD1 for D (5 bases). CDR3 length: 18 residues. Between the trimmed V and J ends, which lost 5 bases and 1 base, there was a span of 22 bases. CDR1 is SGHTA and CDR2 is FQGTGA in the germline V gene.

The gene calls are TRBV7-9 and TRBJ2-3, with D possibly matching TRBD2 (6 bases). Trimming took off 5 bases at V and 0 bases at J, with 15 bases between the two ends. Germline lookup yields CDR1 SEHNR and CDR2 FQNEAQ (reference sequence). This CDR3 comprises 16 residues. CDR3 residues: CASSHRDFTSTDTQYF. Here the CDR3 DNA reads TGTGCCAGCAGCCACCGGGACTTTACTAGCACAGATACGCAGTATTTT.

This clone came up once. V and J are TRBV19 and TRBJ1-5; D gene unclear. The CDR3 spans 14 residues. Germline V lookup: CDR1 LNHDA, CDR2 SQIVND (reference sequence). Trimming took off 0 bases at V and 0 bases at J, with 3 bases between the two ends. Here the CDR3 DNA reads TGTGCCAGTAGTATAGAATATAGCAATCAGCCCCAGCATTTT. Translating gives CASSIEYSNQPQHF.

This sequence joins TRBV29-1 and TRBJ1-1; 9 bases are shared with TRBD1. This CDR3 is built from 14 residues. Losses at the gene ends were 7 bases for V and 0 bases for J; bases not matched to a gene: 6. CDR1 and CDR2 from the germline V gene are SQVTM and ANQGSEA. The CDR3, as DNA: TGCAGCGGACAGGGGGGGAATTTGAACACTGAAGCTTTCTTT. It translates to CSGQGGNLNTEAFF.

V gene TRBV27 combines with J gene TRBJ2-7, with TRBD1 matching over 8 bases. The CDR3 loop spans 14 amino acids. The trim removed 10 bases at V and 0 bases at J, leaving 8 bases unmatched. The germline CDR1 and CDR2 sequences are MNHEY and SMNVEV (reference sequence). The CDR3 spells CATPRDRLSYEQYF. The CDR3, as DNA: TGTGCCACTCCCCGGGACAGGCTCTCCTACGAGCAGTACTTC.

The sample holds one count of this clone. The CDR3 is CSVRAGSNEQFF. The CDR3 nucleotides are TGCAGCGTCCGAGCGGGTTCCAATGAGCAGTTCTTC. The chain has TRBV29-1 and TRBJ2-1, with D maybe TRBD2 (6 bases). The V end was cut by 6 bases, the J end by 6 bases, with 12 bases between. Per the germline V gene, CDR1 is SQVTM and CDR2 is ANQGSEA. The CDR3 has 12 amino acids.

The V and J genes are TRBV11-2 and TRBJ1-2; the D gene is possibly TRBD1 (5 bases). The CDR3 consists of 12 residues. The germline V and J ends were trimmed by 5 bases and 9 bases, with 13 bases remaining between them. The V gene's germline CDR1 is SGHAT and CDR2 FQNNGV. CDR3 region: CASSLGGASYTF. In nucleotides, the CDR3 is TGTGCCAGCAGCCTGGGAGGGGCCAGCTACACCTTC.

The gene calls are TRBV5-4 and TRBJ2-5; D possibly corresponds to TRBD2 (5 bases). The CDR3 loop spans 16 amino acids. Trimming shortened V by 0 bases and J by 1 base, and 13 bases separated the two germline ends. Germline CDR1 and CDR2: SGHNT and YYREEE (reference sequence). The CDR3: CASSLDAGALQETQYF. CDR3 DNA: TGTGCCAGCAGCTTGGATGCGGGTGCCCTCCAAGAGACCCAGTACTTC.

The CDR3, as DNA: TGTGCCAGTAGTATACAGGGGGCGGATGGCTACACCTTC. Protein product: CASSIQGADGYTF. This chain connects TRBV19 to TRBJ1-2, with TRBD1 matching 8 bases. CDR3 size: 13 residues. The V and J ends lost 2 bases and 6 bases, in that order; junction bases with no gene match: 2. Germline V gives CDR1 LNHDA, CDR2 SQIVND (reference sequence). Filled out from reference TRBV19 and TRBJ1-2, the complete variable domain reads DGGITQSPKYLFRKEGQNVTLSCEQNLNHDAMYWYRQDPGQGLRLIYYSQIVNDFQKGDIAEGYSVSREKKESFPLTVTSAQKNPTAFYLCASSIQGADGYTFGSGTRLTVV.

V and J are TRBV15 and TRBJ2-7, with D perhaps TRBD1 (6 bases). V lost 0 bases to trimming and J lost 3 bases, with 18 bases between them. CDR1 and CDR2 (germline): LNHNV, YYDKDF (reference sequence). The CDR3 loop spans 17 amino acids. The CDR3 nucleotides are TGTGCCACCAGCAGAGAAAGAATGGACAGCGAAATCTACGAGCAGTACTTC. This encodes CATSRERMDSEIYEQYF.